Listed below are T cell receptor beta chains from one sample, sequenced in a study of CD8 T cells in ankylosing spondylitis. TCRdb passed the 5' RACE reads through MiXCR, listing each CDR3 protein once. The sample shows 120,000 to 150,000 distinct CDR3 sequences, approximately 9.2% of them seen only once. The sequencing input was synovial fluid, either unsorted or a sorted T cell fraction (not recorded which). These receptors were taken from a male donor with ankylosing spondylitis. The CDR3 runs from the conserved cysteine through the conserved F or W. Fields, in order: D gene, CDR3 length, clone size, J gene, V gene, CDR3 protein, CDR3 DNA. A D gene is named only where the DNA matches it firmly. Clone sizes are given selectively: once, few, many, or a class where the clone is expanded.

>NA|11|many|TRBJ1-5|TRBV6-1
CASNSNQPQHF
TGTGCCAGCAACAGCAATCAGCCCCAGCATTTT
>NA|13|NA|TRBJ2-2|TRBV15
CATSRDLGGELFF
TGTGCCACCAGCAGAGATCTTGGCGGGGAGCTGTTTTTT
>TRBD1|15|NA|TRBJ2-3|TRBV11-2
CASSHRQGVPDTQYF
TGTGCCAGCAGCCACCGGCAGGGGGTTCCAGATACGCAGTATTTT
>NA|16|few|TRBJ1-1|TRBV7-2
CASSFPRTYLNTEAFF
TGTGCCAGCAGCTTTCCCCGGACCTATTTGAACACTGAAGCTTTCTTT
>NA|13|many|TRBJ2-5|TRBV7-2
CASSADRRETQYF
TGTGCCAGCAGCGCAGACAGGAGAGAGACCCAGTACTTC
>TRBD1|13|few|TRBJ1-5|TRBV6-6
CASSRQGNQPQHF
TGTGCCAGCAGCCGACAGGGAAATCAGCCCCAGCATTTT
>NA|15|NA|TRBJ2-3|TRBV18
CASSPPSGRGDTQYF
TGTGCCAGCTCACCACCGTCCGGTAGGGGAGATACGCAGTATTTT
>NA|15|few|TRBJ2-2|TRBV28
CASSLRQGRAGELFF
TGTGCCAGCAGTTTAAGACAGGGGAGGGCCGGGGAGCTGTTTTTT
>NA|14|many|TRBJ1-1|TRBV7-2
CASSLDGGYTEAFF
TGTGCCAGCAGCTTAGATGGTGGCTACACTGAAGCTTTCTTT
>TRBD2|16|few|TRBJ2-5|TRBV6-1
CASSPRGTSGRETQYF
TGTGCCAGCAGTCCCCGTGGGACTAGCGGGCGGGAGACCCAGTACTTC
>NA|14|many|TRBJ1-4|TRBV5-5
CASSPQGPSEKLFF
TGTGCCAGCAGCCCACAGGGCCCGAGTGAAAAACTGTTTTTT
>TRBD2|16|many|TRBJ2-1|TRBV7-2
CASSLGGSGGYNEQFF
TGTGCCAGCAGCTTAGGGGGTAGCGGGGGGTACAATGAGCAGTTCTTC
>TRBD1|11|NA|TRBJ1-2|TRBV28
CASSRDSSYTF
TGTGCCAGCAGTCGGGACAGCTCCTACACCTTC
>TRBD2|13|many|TRBJ2-5|TRBV20-1
CSTRLAGWETQYF
TGCAGTACCAGACTAGCGGGTTGGGAGACCCAGTACTTC
>TRBD2|14|NA|TRBJ2-5|TRBV3-1
CASSQTGGVGTQYF
TGTGCCAGCAGCCAAACGGGAGGAGTTGGGACCCAGTACTTC
>NA|14|NA|TRBJ2-1|TRBV24-1
CATSAAGKINEQFF
TGTGCCACCAGTGCGGCAGGGAAGATCAATGAGCAGTTCTTC
>TRBD1|16|many|TRBJ2-5|TRBV24-1
CATSDPGTGHQETQYF
TGTGCCACCAGTGACCCCGGGACAGGCCATCAAGAGACCCAGTACTTC
>NA|12|NA|TRBJ1-2|TRBV5-6
CASSSGLMGYTF
TGTGCCAGCAGCTCGGGATTGATGGGCTACACCTTC
>NA|15|many|TRBJ1-6|TRBV7-2
CASSLVWRINSPLHF
TGTGCCAGCAGCTTGGTTTGGCGTATTAATTCACCCCTCCACTTT
>NA|13|many|TRBJ2-5|TRBV7-3
CASSLRGSGTQYF
TGTGCCAGCAGCTTAAGAGGGAGTGGGACCCAGTACTTC
>TRBD1|15|many|TRBJ1-4|TRBV7-8
CASSLAGTGLGKLFF
TGTGCCAGCAGCTTAGCTGGGACAGGTTTGGGAAAACTGTTTTTT
>NA|15|few|TRBJ1-3|TRBV7-2
CASSLGPGAGNTIYF
TGTGCCAGCAGCTTAGGCCCTGGGGCTGGAAACACCATATATTTT
>NA|16|many|TRBJ2-3|TRBV28
CASSSSRAESTDTQYF
TGTGCCAGCAGTTCGTCCCGGGCAGAAAGCACAGATACGCAGTATTTT